The text below deals with one TCR beta chain. Antigen specificity is unknown. The germline V gene encodes CDR1 MNHEY and CDR2 SVGEGT. V was cut by 5 bases and J by 7 bases, with 12 bases left in between. The CDR3 sequence is 13 residues long. This specimen belongs to a study of T-cell memory formation after mild COVID-19. Whole-study context: TCR clustering was largely donor specific.

MiXCR was run by TCRdb on the 5' RACE reads, yielding one entry per CDR3 protein. This table has about 360,000 distinct CDR3 sequences, approximately 14% appearing once. Study outcomes and limitations: Pre-infection memory held some responding clones, suggesting pre-existing cross-reactive T cells responded. Clonal second-wave expansions that peaked on day 37 had unconfirmed SARS-CoV-2 specificity.

Input material: PBMCs or a T cell subset sorted from them (not recorded which). The sequence derives from a man aged 18 to 30 who had mild COVID-19 (a few samples of this study predate the infection). Cell type and time point are not known. V and J are TRBV6-2 or TRBV6-3 and TRBJ2-1; D is possibly TRBD2 (5 bases). The CDR3 is CASSPSLANEQFF. CDR3 nucleotide sequence: TGTGCCAGCAGTCCTTCTCTAGCAAATGAGCAGTTCTTC.